Shown below are 27 T cell receptor beta chains from a single sample sequenced in a study of blood T cells in healthy people across ages. A second PCR, run for roughly 7 to 12 cycles, used a sample-barcoded 5' primer plus a J-beta primer mix. TCRdb analysed the 5' RACE reads with MiXCR anew, one entry per CDR3 protein. The table shows 750,000 to 950,000 distinct CDR3 sequences, with almost 30% occurring only once. The same data also contributed to another study, on T cells of mothers and their children.

The sequencing input was blood. Source of these receptors: a woman aged 40 to 49 in good health.

In its sample, this clonotype was seen a few times. Here the CDR3 DNA reads TGCGCCAGCACCAAGGGGTGGTTCAGTGGCTCCTACGAGCAGTACTTC. This codes for CASTKGWFSGSYEQYF. The chain recombines TRBV5-1 with TRBJ2-7, with a weak D call TRBD1 (5 bases). The CDR3 is made up of 16 amino acids. Germline CDR1 is SGHRS and CDR2 is YFSETQ. Trimming took 6 bases from V and 0 from J, leaving 19 bases between them.

About this clonotype: The final CDR3 position lacks the conserved phenylalanine or tryptophan, pointing to a likely read error. The V and J genes are TRBV7-2 and TRBJ2-7, with a possible D match to TRBD2 (5 bases). Germline loops: CDR1 SGHTA, CDR2 FQGNSA. Trimming stripped 3 bases from V and 0 bases from J, with 12 bases between. This CDR3 has 15 residues. The CDR3 spells CASSFIGESSYEQYL. CDR3 nucleotides: TGTGCCAGCAGCTTCATTGGGGAGAGCTCCTACGAGCAGTACCTC.

This sequence joins TRBV12-3 or TRBV12-4 and TRBJ2-4, with D possibly being TRBD1 or TRBD2 (5 bases each). The CDR3 contains 17 residues. Deletions cut 2 bases from V and 13 bases from J, with 27 bases between. The CDR3 region has the DNA TGTGCCAGCAGTTTACGGGTGTGGGGGAGCTCCTACAATGAGCAGTACTTC. Its translation: CASSLRVWGSSYNEQYF.

The table lists this clonotype with many counts. The CDR3 sequence: CASSLDSTGPQETQYF. The CDR3 nucleotides are TGTGCCAGCAGCTTAGATTCGACAGGGCCCCAAGAGACCCAGTACTTC. The chain combines TRBV7-6 with TRBJ2-5; TRBD1 agrees at 7 bases. V lost 1 base, J lost 1 base, and 6 bases stayed unmatched. This CDR3 contains 16 residues. Germline V gene data show CDR1 as SGHVS and CDR2 as FNYEAQ.

This clonotype was seen ten or more times. J is TRBJ2-7 and V is TRBV29-1; D is perhaps TRBD2 (6 bases). This CDR3 contains 13 residues. Germline CDR1 reads SQVTM; CDR2 reads ANQGSEA. The V end was cut by 4 bases, the J end by 7 bases, with 17 bases between. This CDR3 reads CSVAGHLGGEQYF. The CDR3 DNA reads as TGCAGCGTTGCAGGTCATCTCGGAGGGGAGCAGTACTTC.

This clonotype was observed a handful of times. This chain uses TRBV10-3 with TRBJ1-2, with 8 bases identical to TRBD1. The CDR3 has 16 residues. Germline V gives CDR1 ENHRY, CDR2 SYGVKD. J lost 5 bases, V lost 4 bases, and 12 bases had no gene match. The CDR3: CAISGGGTGPGYGYTF. DNA for the CDR3: TGTGCCATCAGTGGAGGGGGGACAGGCCCTGGGTATGGCTACACCTTC.

This clonotype was counted between two and nine times. This chain connects TRBV5-1 to TRBJ1-2, with TRBD1 matching over 8 bases. The CDR3 has 15 amino acids. The V gene end was trimmed by 0 bases and the J gene end by 4 bases; junction bases not matched to a gene: 5. The V gene's germline CDR1 is SGHRS and CDR2 YFSETQ. The CDR3 here is CASSLGQGSGYGYTF. The CDR3 DNA sequence: TGCGCCAGCAGCTTGGGACAGGGGTCGGGCTATGGCTACACCTTC.

The chain links TRBV30 to TRBJ1-4; D uncertain. V dropped 2 bases and J dropped 5 bases, with 9 bases sitting between them. The CDR3 sequence is 13 residues long. The germline V gene has CDR1 GTSNPN and CDR2 SVGIG (reference sequence). In nucleotides, the CDR3 is TGTGCCTGGAGTAGGGATACGAATGAAAAACTGTTTTTT. It encodes CAWSRDTNEKLFF.

The chain has TRBV28 and TRBJ2-3, with 12 nucleotides matching TRBD2. The trim removed 5 bases at V and 4 bases at J, leaving 7 bases unmatched. This CDR3 has 16 amino acids. CDR1 is MDHEN, CDR2 SYDVKM, per germline. The CDR3 loop reads CASSDTSGGTADTQYF. In nucleotides, the CDR3 is TGTGCCAGCAGTGACACTAGCGGGGGGACGGCAGATACGCAGTATTTT.

About this clonotype: Being one base from a much bigger clone, this may be a read error. The gene calls are TRBV10-3 and TRBJ2-1; 8 nucleotides align to TRBD1. The J call is uncertain, as TRBJ2-7 better fits the DNA end. Germline CDR1 reads ENHRY; CDR2 reads SYGVKD. The CDR3 loop spans 15 amino acids. CDR3 bases: TGTGCCATCAGTGAACAGGGGGAGCCCTACAATGAGCAGTACTTC. As protein: CAISEQGEPYNEQYF.

The gene calls are TRBV20-1 and TRBJ2-1; 11 positions agree with TRBD2. The CDR3 has 17 amino acids. V lost 1 base to trimming and J lost 0 bases; unmatched junction nucleotides: 5. Germline assignment: CDR1 DFQATT and CDR2 SNEGSKA (reference sequence). The CDR3 region is CSARAASGGPSYNEQFF. The CDR3 DNA reads as TGCAGTGCTAGAGCGGCTAGCGGGGGGCCCTCCTACAATGAGCAGTTCTTC.

This clonotype appeared a few times. The J gene is TRBJ2-7, the V gene TRBV28, with D unresolved. Deletions cut 6 bases from V and 7 bases from J, with 13 bases between. Germline CDR1 reads MDHEN; CDR2 reads SYDVKM. CDR3 length: 12 residues. The CDR3 nucleotides are TGTGCCAGCAGCCTCGAGGCTAGAGAGCAGTACTTC. Translation gives CASSLEAREQYF.

V gene TRBV5-1 combines with J gene TRBJ2-7; TRBD1 matches at 7 bases. The V gene end was trimmed by 4 bases and the J gene end by 2 bases; junction bases not matched to a gene: 6. This CDR3 region has 14 residues. The V gene's germline CDR1 is SGHRS and CDR2 YFSETQ. CDR3 residues: CASSGDSLAYEQYF. CDR3 DNA sequence: TGCGCCAGCAGCGGGGACAGCTTAGCCTACGAGCAGTACTTC.

The rearrangement links TRBV6-1 to TRBJ2-1; D is possibly TRBD1 (6 bases). V was shortened by 1 base and J by 6 bases, with 13 bases between the two germline ends. Germline CDR1 and CDR2: MNHNS and SASEGT. This CDR3 is 15 amino acids long. The CDR3: CASSEDRVGGNEQFF. The CDR3 bases are TGTGCCAGCAGTGAAGACAGGGTCGGCGGCAATGAGCAGTTCTTC.

This rearrangement joins TRBV7-9 to TRBJ1-2; the D is unclear. In germline, CDR1 is SEHNR, CDR2 FQNEAQ (reference sequence). V dropped 7 bases and J dropped 3 bases, with 18 bases sitting between them. The CDR3 has 15 residues. This chain's CDR3 is CASTISAQLDYGYTF. The CDR3 nucleotides read TGTGCCAGCACCATCTCGGCCCAATTGGACTATGGCTACACCTTC. Combining the CDR3 with reference TRBV7-9 and TRBJ1-2 gives the whole variable domain DTGVSQNPRHKITKRGQNVTFRCDPISEHNRLYWYRQTLGQGPEFLTYFQNEAQLEKSRLLSDRFSAERPKGSFSTLEIQRTEQGDSAMYLCASTISAQLDYGYTFGSGTRLTVV.

The chain has TRBV6-2 or TRBV6-3 and TRBJ2-7, with 7 nucleotides matching TRBD2. The germline V gene encodes CDR1 MNHEY and CDR2 SVGEGT. The J segment lost 3 bases and the V segment lost 4 bases, leaving 9 bases of the junction unmatched. This CDR3 has 15 amino acids. CDR3 sequence reads: CASSWDGTIFYEQYF. CDR3 coding DNA: TGTGCCAGCAGTTGGGACGGGACTATTTTCTACGAGCAGTACTTC.

This clonotype was recorded a few times. The rearrangement uses TRBV28 and TRBJ1-2; weak D call: TRBD1 (5 bases). The V end was cut by 3 bases, the J end by 0 bases, with 8 bases between. Germline assignment: CDR1 MDHEN and CDR2 SYDVKM. The CDR3 has 14 residues. The CDR3 sequence is CASSFGGANYGYTF. DNA of the CDR3: TGTGCCAGCAGTTTCGGGGGAGCTAACTATGGCTACACCTTC.

This clonotype was observed a few times. The gene calls are TRBV15 and TRBJ2-5; the D call may be TRBD1 or TRBD2 (5 bases each). V gave up 5 bases and J gave up 11 bases, with 24 bases separating them. Germline CDR1 and CDR2: LNHNV and YYDKDF (reference sequence). There are 15 residues in the CDR3. CDR3 residues: CATSSFSGRLGEQYF. Here the CDR3 DNA reads TGTGCCACCAGCTCCTTTTCGGGGCGACTGGGAGAGCAGTACTTC.

About this clonotype: A read error may explain this, as a much larger clone is one base away. The chain has TRBV7-3 and TRBJ2-7, with a tentative D call TRBD2 (5 bases). CDR3 length: 13 amino acids. Germline loops: CDR1 SGHTA, CDR2 FQGTGA. CDR3 sequence (DNA): TGTGCCAGCAGCAACGGGGTCTCCCACGAGCAGTACTTC. It yields the protein CASSNGVSHEQYF.

As for this clonotype: A read error may be the cause here, since a much bigger clone is one base away. V usage is TRBV27 and J usage is TRBJ2-1, with 9 bases fitting TRBD1. With V trimmed by 2 bases and J by 10 bases, 9 bases remained unmatched. Germline CDR1 and CDR2: MNHEY and SMNVEV (reference sequence). CDR3 size: 15 residues. CDR3 sequence reads: CASSLVGTGTYEQFF. DNA for the CDR3: TGTGCCAGCAGTTTAGTTGGGACAGGGACCTACGAGCAGTTCTTC.

The CDR3 is CASRPQGAVGTEAFF. The CDR3 DNA reads TGTGCCAGCAGACCACAGGGGGCCGTGGGCACTGAAGCTTTCTTT. The gene calls are TRBV6-5 and TRBJ1-1; 9 bases are a match to TRBD1. J gave up 4 bases and V 6 bases, and 9 bases lay outside the gene matches. There are 15 residues in the CDR3. The germline gives CDR1 MNHEY, CDR2 SVGAGI.

This clonotype was observed a handful of times. This chain joins TRBV20-1 and TRBJ2-3; TRBD2 matches at 11 bases. V dropped 3 bases and J dropped 3; count of bases not matched to a gene: 5. Looked up from germline, CDR1 is DFQATT and CDR2 is SNEGSKA (reference sequence). The CDR3 has 15 residues. CDR3 residues: CSASGLAGGTDTQYF. The CDR3 DNA is TGCAGTGCTAGTGGTCTAGCGGGGGGAACAGATACGCAGTATTTT.

The chain carries TRBV5-1 and TRBJ2-5, with 7 bases aligning to TRBD1. CDR1 and CDR2 (germline): SGHRS, YFSETQ. The junction had 8 bases not matched to a gene; V was cut back by 1 base and J by 5 bases. The CDR3 loop spans 15 amino acids. CDR3 sequence (DNA): TGCGCCAGCAGCTTGATGACAGGGTCGACGGAGACCCAGTACTTC. This sequence encodes CASSLMTGSTETQYF.

V and J are TRBV7-2 and TRBJ1-5; 7 positions match TRBD1. There are 17 residues in the CDR3. In germline, CDR1 is SGHTA, CDR2 FQGNSA. J lost 0 bases, V lost 1 base, and 6 bases had no gene match. Written as DNA, the CDR3 is TGTGCCAGCAGCTTAGTCTTCACAGGGGTTAGCAATCAGCCCCAGCATTTT. Protein product: CASSLVFTGVSNQPQHF. Looking up the rest from reference TRBV7-2 and TRBJ1-5 gives the full variable domain: GAGVSQSPSNKVTEKGKDVELRCDPISGHTALYWYRQSLGQGLEFLIYFQGNSAPDKSGLPSDRFSAERTGGSVSTLTIQRTQQEDSAVYLCASSLVFTGVSNQPQHFGDGTRLSIL.

For this clonotype: One end of the junction does not line up with germline, which may come from a read error. V gene TRBV9 combines with J gene TRBJ2-7, with D perhaps given as TRBD1 or TRBD2 (5 bases each). The CDR3 spans 14 residues. Germline loops: CDR1 SGDLS, CDR2 YYNGEE. The CDR3 is CACSGRDSSYEQYF. The CDR3 DNA sequence: TGTGCCTGCAGCGGCCGAGACAGTTCCTACGAGCAGTACTTC.

This clonotype was detected only a few times. V is TRBV18 and J is TRBJ2-7; D may match TRBD1 or TRBD2 (5 bases each). Germline loops: CDR1 KGHSH, CDR2 LQKENI. CDR3 size: 14 residues. Trimming removed 2 bases from V and 3 bases from J, with 11 bases in between. In DNA, the CDR3 is TGTGCCAGCTCACCAACCCGGGACGGCTACGAGCAGTACTTC. This translates into CASSPTRDGYEQYF. The whole variable domain, remainder taken from reference TRBV18 and TRBJ2-7, is NAGVMQNPRHLVRRRGQEARLRCSPMKGHSHVYWYRQLPEEGLKFMVYLQKENIIDESGMPKERFSAEFPKEGPSILRIQQVVRGDSAAYFCASSPTRDGYEQYFGPGTRLTVT.

This clonotype occurred a few times. The chain links TRBV6-5 to TRBJ2-4; D might be TRBD1 (6 bases). Trimming removed 6 bases from V and 2 bases from J, with 14 bases in between. Germline values: CDR1 MNHEY, CDR2 SVGAGI. The CDR3 spans 15 residues. The CDR3 DNA is TGTGCCAGCAGATCCGACAGGTTCCCCAAAAACATTCAGTACTTC. It is translated as CASRSDRFPKNIQYF.